This entry lists 8 T cell receptor beta chains sequenced from one sample in a study of cytomegalovirus exposure and HLA in healthy donors. The PCR was carried out with 60 Vbeta primers and 13 Jbeta primers. TCRdb's copy holds only in-frame clones and misses some; the assay was immunoSEQ multiplex PCR. The sample carries approximately 88,000 clones, approximately 80% recorded once. The sample was PBMCs. All receptors derive from a man aged 18 to 35 in good health and CMV-seronegative.

The chain couples TRBV29-1 to TRBJ1-1, with TRBD1 as a possible D gene (6 bases). The CDR3 extends over 13 amino acids. Germline V gene lookup returns CDR1 SQVTM and CDR2 ANQGSEA. V shed 6 bases and J shed 2 bases, with 13 bases lying between them. The CDR3 DNA is TGCAGCGTACCGGGACAACAAAACACTGAAGCTTTCTTT. Translated: CSVPGQQNTEAFF.

This clone occurred a few times. The chain employs TRBV5-1 and TRBJ2-6, with TRBD1 matching 7 bases. Losses at the gene ends were 0 bases for V and 0 bases for J; bases not matched to a gene: 6. In germline, CDR1 is SGHRS, CDR2 YFSETQ. The CDR3 sequence is 18 residues long. In nucleotides, the CDR3 is TGCGCCAGCAGCTTGGGGACAGGCACCGGCTCTGGGGCCAACGTCCTGACTTTC. Translating gives CASSLGTGTGSGANVLTF.

The V call is TRBV7-9, the J call TRBJ1-1; 8 nucleotides agree with TRBD1. V dropped 5 bases and J dropped 5; count of bases not matched to a gene: 7. CDR3 size: 14 residues. Germline-derived CDR1 and CDR2 are SEHNR and FQNEAQ (reference sequence). CDR3 region: CASSIDRGGTEAFF. CDR3 nucleotide sequence: TGTGCCAGCAGCATAGACAGGGGTGGAACTGAAGCTTTCTTT.

This chain connects TRBV6-5 to TRBJ2-3; D is ambiguous. V was shortened by 1 base and J by 1 base, with 3 bases between the two germline ends. The CDR3 sequence is 13 residues long. Per germline, CDR1 MNHEY and CDR2 SVGAGI. The CDR3 DNA is TGTGCCAGCAGTTACTTCGGCACAGATACGCAGTATTTT. Encoded protein: CASSYFGTDTQYF.

There are a few counts of this clone. The CDR3 sequence: CASSFAVPAFF. CDR3 in DNA: TGTGCCAGCAGCTTTGCGGTTCCGGCTTTCTTT. The rearrangement links TRBV7-2 to TRBJ1-1; no clear D. Germline assignment: CDR1 SGHTA and CDR2 FQGNSA. V gave up 3 bases and J gave up 11 bases, with 10 bases separating them. This CDR3 comprises 11 residues.

The gene calls are TRBV6-6 and TRBJ1-6, with D unresolved. The CDR3 sequence is 11 residues long. The germline CDR1 and CDR2 sequences are MNHNY and SVGAGI (reference sequence). With 7 bases removed from V and 9 bases from J, the gap between germline ends came to 7 bases. CDR3 DNA sequence: TGTGCCAGCATGCGGTCTTCACCCCTCCACTTT. Translated: CASMRSSPLHF.

V usage is TRBV7-8 and J usage is TRBJ2-3; D may be TRBD2 (5 bases). The V end was cut by 3 bases, the J end by 2 bases, with 9 bases between. CDR3 length: 14 residues. CDR1 and CDR2 (germline): SGHVS, FQNEAQ. CDR3 protein: CASSLRRDTDTQYF. In nucleotides, the CDR3 is TGTGCCAGCAGCTTGCGTCGGGACACAGATACGCAGTATTTT.

This chain joins TRBV12-5 and TRBJ1-2; possible D gene TRBD1, 5 bases. CDR1 is LGHNT, CDR2 FRNRAP, per germline. The CDR3 length is 15 residues. Trimming took 1 base from V and 3 from J, leaving 12 bases between them. The chain's CDR3 is CASGLAPPGDYGYTF. CDR3 DNA sequence: TGTGCTAGTGGTTTGGCCCCTCCGGGGGACTATGGCTACACCTTC. The variable domain in full, with the rest retrieved from reference TRBV12-5 and TRBJ1-2, is DARVTQTPRHKVTEMGQEVTMRCQPILGHNTVFWYRQTMMQGLELLAYFRNRAPLDDSGMPKDRFSAEMPDATLATLKIQPSEPRDSAVYFCASGLAPPGDYGYTFGSGTRLTVV.